The present T cell receptor beta chain was sequenced within a study of T cell responses to AZD1222 COVID-19 vaccine. The CDR3 spans 15 residues. Germline V gene lookup returns CDR1 MDHEN and CDR2 SYDVKM. J gave up 5 bases and V 4 bases, and 9 bases lay outside the gene matches. A remark on this clone: Its antigen is still unknown.

TCRdb's copy holds only in-frame clones and misses some; the assay was immunoSEQ multiplex PCR. Altogether about 130,000 clones are present, roughly nine tenths being singletons, with the ten largest covering 1.5% to 1.8%. Study results and caveats: Among AZD1222 vaccinees, only six were seropositive at baseline. Samples come after the peak T cell response, not at day 14. Spike-specific TCR breadth rose after two AZD1222 doses, and depth rose as well. Regions left unmutated in variants are reportedly the target of nearly half of spike-specific TCRs.

The clonotype comes from an adult in good health. Specimen: peripheral blood, collected on day 0 of AZD1222 vaccination. The chain links TRBV28 to TRBJ1-2; the match to TRBD1 covers 8 bases. The chain's CDR3 is CASSSLDRGRYGYTF. CDR3 DNA sequence: TGTGCCAGCAGTTCGTTAGACAGGGGAAGATATGGCTACACCTTC.